This T cell receptor (beta chain) appears in the sequencing data of a study of human T cells and chemical hapten exposure (TCRdb year 2021). At the level of the whole study: For sensitization, 2% DPC in acetone was applied to a roughly 2 cm by roughly 2 cm area of upper inner arm skin. Weekly therapeutic DPC doses were additionally applied to the scalp of patients throughout the roughly 25-week study period. Patch testing was done on the upper back using Finn chambers containing 0.01% DPC, and results were scored after 6 days according to International Contact Dermatitis Research Group standards. The patient cohort, mostly female, included alopecia areata with under or over 50% scalp involvement, alopecia totalis and alopecia universalis. Libraries were pooled for sequencing, and per-sample TCR yields varied mainly because of small differences in library volumes within the pool. In alopecia patients, the study followed how the peripheral blood TCR repertoire changed in vivo over primary and secondary sensitization to diphenylcyclopropenone (DPC), a hapten. Patient blood was sampled pre-sensitization (week 0) and at 2, 6 and about 24 weeks after DPC sensitization. For TCR sequencing, blood came from 25 to 35 alopecia patients at anywhere from one to four time points (pre-sensitization, 2, 6 and 24 weeks). The full study reports these points: DPC sensitization did not change the number of TCRs with a frequency above 1 in 1000, and there was no evidence of changes in global repertoire structure. A positive correlation was found between the number of PT1 expanded TCRs and patch test score, with significance reached at thresholds 8, 16 and 32 but not 4. Repeated subsampling changed both the strength of the expansion versus patch-test correlation and the threshold at which that correlation became significant. Expanded TCRs formed significantly more large CDR3 similarity clusters than pre-sensitization or healthy control sets, consistent with antigen-driven responses. Because every patient had alopecia, a presumed autoimmune disease, the patients' immune response might differ from that of healthy individuals.

This specimen's time point label, per the study, means: patch test 2, 6 weeks after DPC sensitization. The sample's treatment or condition, from its label and the paper: therapeutic diphenylcyclopropenone sensitization with weekly scalp DPC. At every patch-test visit, the blood draw took place before the patch test was put on. Patients were eligible if aged 18 to 70, diagnosed with alopecia and judged suitable for DPC therapy, and pregnant patients were excluded. Total RNA was extracted from unfractionated whole blood that had been collected in Tempus Blood RNA tubes. This clonotype was counted ten times or more. Its specific antigen is unknown. One base away there is no much larger clone; base qualities are not given. The V and J ends are trimmed by 4 bases and 10 bases, leaving 8 bases between them. As encoded in the germline V gene, CDR1 is LGHNT while CDR2 is FRNRAP. Its CDR3 holds 11 amino acids, cysteine through phenylalanine. The sequence is cut down to CDR3 DNA, 33 bases in frame from base 1.

Library generation was performed with RACE. Sequencing relied on a NextSeq 500. During library preparation, unique molecular identifiers were attached to individual cDNA molecules so that TCRs could be counted in a quantitative, reproducible way. Each blood RNA sample was used to sequence both TCR alpha and TCR beta chains. From the authors' description of their analysis: A median of approximately 96,000 TCRs per sample was observed, with a range of roughly 20,000 to 750,000. V, J and CDR3 annotation of the TCR reads was carried out using the Decombinator software suite. For PS versus PT1 abundance plots, all samples were subsampled to the same number of TCRs (28,000). Expanded TCRs were defined as absent before sensitization and observed at least eight times at the 2-week time point. TCRdb redid the processing of the public reads, applying fastp at Q25 and MiXCR, and retained in-frame beta chains. When rows share a CDR3 protein, they turn into one entry using the most common DNA and genes. In this record, the V and J calls reflect TCRdb's handling and not the investigators' own analysis. This sample is represented by about 50,000 distinct CDR3 sequences; 9.5% to 10% of them were singletons. Together, the top ten hold under 2% of the sample.

The receptor's source is a woman in her forties or fifties with alopecia areata. Some clones in this sample may be carry-over from other donors' samples. The sequencing used whole blood, collected in connection with sensitization to the hapten diphenylcyclopropenone (DPC). The rearrangement joined TRBV12-5 to TRBJ2-1; the D gene is unclear. The encoded CDR3 is CASGSWAEQFF. DNA sequence: TGTGCTAGTGGTTCCTGGGCAGAGCAGTTCTTC.